The clone carrying this TCR beta chain is a singleton in its sample. The data are from a study of blood T cell repertoires in COVID-19. Study in general: Acute-phase and convalescent COVID-19 samples originated in the United States, Italy and Spain. Sample material is recorded as cDNA or gDNA derived from T cells, B-cell-depleted T cells, or PBMCs.

How the authors handled the data: Reference gene primer amplification gave nucleated cell count estimates. Assay used: immunoSEQ multiplex PCR; TCRdb lists only in-frame clones, some missing. Clone size and V and J calls were adopted from that table, with D and trimming inferred from the DNA. There are 45,000 to 75,000 clones in the sample; about 86% occur only once, and about 4.9% lies in the top ten. CDR1 is GTSNPN and CDR2 is SVGIG in the germline V gene (reference sequence). V lost 5 bases and J lost 0, with 15 bases in between. This CDR3 has 15 residues. This clonotype was obtained from a man between 60 and 75 years old with acute or convalescent COVID-19. The sequenced material came from peripheral blood. The chain recombines TRBV30 with TRBJ2-3, with D possibly matching TRBD2 (5 bases). The CDR3 here is CAWAWGVTSTDTQYF. The CDR3 region has the DNA TGTGCCTGGGCGTGGGGAGTGACTAGCACAGATACGCAGTATTTT.